The rows below give T cell receptor beta chains drawn from one sample of a study of metastatic and nonmetastatic thyroid tumors. TCRdb reprocessed the PCR reads via MiXCR. The sample shows some 30,000 clones, almost 30% of them seen only once. The specimen sequenced was blood. The receptors shown here come from a female donor with papillary thyroid cancer or a benign thyroid nodule (not recorded which). Some clones in this sample may be carry-over from other donors' samples. Each CDR3 is given with its conserved first and last residue. The D gene is left open where the match is weak. Size tells how often a clone was seen (once, few, many) or the class of an expanded clone, and some rows leave it out.

>.|TRBJ1-1|.|TRBV30
TGTGCCTGGAGAGAGGGCTTGAACACTGAAGCTTTCTTT
CAWREGLNTEAFF
>.|TRBJ1-3|.|TRBV2
TGTGCCAGCAGTGAATTTGGCAGGGGTGTCGGAAACACCATATATTTT
CASSEFGRGVGNTIYF
>few|TRBJ2-3|.|TRBV28
TGTGCCAGCAGTTCGTCCGACAGGGGACTAAGCACAGATACGCAGTATTTT
CASSSSDRGLSTDTQYF
>.|TRBJ2-1|TRBD1|TRBV10-3
TGTGCCATCAGTCTAAAGACAGGGACGCTCAATGAGCAGTTCTTC
CAISLKTGTLNEQFF
>.|TRBJ2-7|TRBD2|TRBV28
TGTGCCAGCCGAGCTAGCGGGAGGCCATGGGAGCAGTACTTC
CASRASGRPWEQYF
>.|TRBJ2-7|.|TRBV12-3/TRBV12-4
TGTGCCAGCAGTTTGCGGCAAACCTACGTGCAGTACTTC
CASSLRQTYVQYF
>.|TRBJ1-2|.|TRBV27
TGTGCCAGCGGCCGGACATACAACTATGGCTACACCTTC
CASGRTYNYGYTF
>.|TRBJ2-2|TRBD2|TRBV5-8
TGTGCCAGCAGCTTGGAGCTAGCGGGGACCGGGGAGCTGTTTTTT
CASSLELAGTGELFF
>.|TRBJ2-7|TRBD2|TRBV27
TGTGCCAGCAGACTATCGCCCGGGACTAGCGGGAGTATACACTTC
CASRLSPGTSGSIHF
>few|TRBJ1-4|.|TRBV6-1
TGTGCCAGCAGGGTCGACATGAAGAATGAAAAACTGTTTTTT
CASRVDMKNEKLFF
>few|TRBJ1-5|.|TRBV6-1
TGTGCCAGCAGTAAGACCCCCCCAGGGGGCAATCAGCCCCAGCATTTT
CASSKTPPGGNQPQHF
>.|TRBJ1-2|.|TRBV19
TGTGCCAGTAGTTCGGAAGGAACACTCTATGGCTACACCTTC
CASSSEGTLYGYTF
>few|TRBJ2-7|TRBD1|TRBV28
TGTGCCAGCATAGCACAGGGGGTAGCCGAGCAGTACTTC
CASIAQGVAEQYF
>.|TRBJ1-1|.|TRBV11-1
TGTGCCAGCAGCTTAAGGAGTGGAGGGTCAAACACTGAAGCTTTCTTT
CASSLRSGGSNTEAFF
>few|TRBJ1-5|.|TRBV10-3
TGTGCCATCAGTGAACCTTCCGACGGTCCCGAGCAGCCCCAGCATTTT
CAISEPSDGPEQPQHF
>.|TRBJ1-2|TRBD1|TRBV6-1
TGTGCCAGCAGTGGGACAGGGGGCTCCCCATTGGACTATGGCTACACCTTC
CASSGTGGSPLDYGYTF
>few|TRBJ1-1|TRBD1|TRBV27
TGTGCCAGCAGTCCGAAGGCGCAGGGGGCAAGAAACACTGAAGCTTTCTTT
CASSPKAQGARNTEAFF
>few|TRBJ1-2|.|TRBV6-1
TGTGCCAGCAGGGACCCCCTTTTCTTTGGCTACACCTTC
CASRDPLFFGYTF
>few|TRBJ1-2|.|TRBV6-1
TGTGCCAGCAGTCCAGGGTACTATGGCTACACCTTC
CASSPGYYGYTF
>few|TRBJ2-7|.|TRBV15
TGTGCCACCACCCCGGGACCCTCGAGTGGCGAGCAGTACTTC
CATTPGPSSGEQYF
>.|TRBJ2-7|.|TRBV9
TGTGTCAGCAGCGTAGACGAGGGGACGGGCTACGAGCAGTACTTC
CVSSVDEGTGYEQYF
>.|TRBJ1-1|.|TRBV20-1
TGCAGTGGGACGGAGCAGGGGATGAACACTGAAGCTTTCTTT
CSGTEQGMNTEAFF
>.|TRBJ2-1|TRBD2|TRBV20-1
TGCAGTGCTAGTCGGACTAGCGGGGACAATGAGCAGTTCTTC
CSASRTSGDNEQFF
>.|TRBJ2-2|.|TRBV30
TGTGCCTGGAGGTGGGGGGTCGGGAGTCTCACCGGGGAGCTGTTTTTT
CAWRWGVGSLTGELFF
>few|TRBJ1-6|.|TRBV28
TGTGCCAGCACCGAGGCGGGGGGGCTGGATTCACCCCTCCACTTT
CASTEAGGLDSPLHF
>many|TRBJ1-5|.|TRBV2
TGTGCCAGCAGTATAGCTGCGAGCAATCAGCCCCAGCATTTT
CASSIAASNQPQHF
>few|TRBJ2-4|.|TRBV28
TGTGCCAGCAACGTTCAGGGAACCGCCAAAAACATTCAGTACTTC
CASNVQGTAKNIQYF
>many|TRBJ2-5|.|TRBV20-1
TGCAGTGTTAGAGGCCAGGGGGAGACCCAGTACTTC
CSVRGQGETQYF
>many|TRBJ2-4|TRBD2|TRBV6-2/TRBV6-3
TGTGCCAGCAGTTACGCCCGGGGGGAGCCTCAACCGGAAGGCATTCAGTACTTC
CASSYARGEPQPEGIQYF
>many|TRBJ2-1|TRBD2|TRBV5-1
TGCGCCAGCAGCCAGCGGGAGTCCTACGGTGAGCAGTTCTTC
CASSQRESYGEQFF
>.|TRBJ2-2|.|TRBV18
TGTGCCAGCTCACCACGGACCCCGGACACCGGGGAGCTGTTTTTT
CASSPRTPDTGELFF
>few|TRBJ1-2|TRBD1|TRBV30
TGTGCCTGGAGTGCGAGACAGGGTCTAGGCTACACCTTC
CAWSARQGLGYTF
>many|TRBJ1-1|TRBD1|TRBV15
TGTGCCACCAGCGCGGGGACAGTCGACACTGAAGCTTTCTTT
CATSAGTVDTEAFF
>.|TRBJ2-1|.|TRBV7-9
TGTGCCAGCAGCTTAGGGCAGTCGGAGCAGTTCTTC
CASSLGQSEQFF
>.|TRBJ1-2|.|TRBV6-1
TGTGCCACCCCAGGTGATTATGGCTACACCTTC
CATPGDYGYTF
>many|TRBJ1-5|TRBD1|TRBV20-1
TGCAGTGCTACAGCAGGGGGTGCGGGCAATCAGCCCCAGCATTTT
CSATAGGAGNQPQHF
>few|TRBJ1-6|.|TRBV25-1
TGTGCCAGCAGTGGGGCGAAGAGGGGTAATTCACCCCTCCACTTT
CASSGAKRGNSPLHF
>few|TRBJ2-7|.|TRBV11-2
TGTGCCAGCAGCTTAGGGGGGCTGGGCCCATGGACCTACGAGCAGTACTTC
CASSLGGLGPWTYEQYF
>.|TRBJ2-1|TRBD2|TRBV9
TGTGCCAGCAGCGTTTCCGGGACTAGCACGGATGAGCAGTTCTTC
CASSVSGTSTDEQFF
>.|TRBJ2-1|TRBD2|TRBV30
TGTGCCTGGATTTCTAGCGGGGGAGTCAATGAGCAGTTCTTC
CAWISSGGVNEQFF
>many|TRBJ2-1|.|TRBV7-8
TGTGCCAGCAGCCCTAGTTTCAATGAGCAGTTCTTC
CASSPSFNEQFF
>few|TRBJ2-7|TRBD2|TRBV20-1
TGCAGTGCTAGAGGGGGGAGCGGGAGCTCCCCCTACGAGCAGTACTTC
CSARGGSGSSPYEQYF
>many|TRBJ2-7|.|TRBV14
TGTGCCAGCAGCCAATTTGGGGATTTCTCCTACGAGCAGTACTTC
CASSQFGDFSYEQYF
>medium-sized|TRBJ1-1|.|TRBV7-9
TGTGCCAGCAGCTCGAGATTTAGCGCTGAAGCTTTCTTT
CASSSRFSAEAFF
>few|TRBJ2-5|.|TRBV7-9
TGTGCCAGCAGCTTAGAGGTGGACAGCCAAGAGACCCAGTACTTC
CASSLEVDSQETQYF
>many|TRBJ2-5|.|TRBV7-7
TGTGCGGTAGGAGAAGAGACCCAGTACTTC
CAVGEETQYF
>many|TRBJ1-6|.|TRBV2
TGTGCCAGCAGTACAGGGTCTAGTTTGGAAGACTATAATTCACCCCTCCACTTT
CASSTGSSLEDYNSPLHF
>many|TRBJ1-2|TRBD1|TRBV20-1
TGCAGTGCTAGACCCCTCACAGGGGGAGCTAACTATGGCTACACCTTC
CSARPLTGGANYGYTF
>many|TRBJ2-1|TRBD2|TRBV5-6
TGTGCCAGCAGCTTGGTACTAGCGCCAAATGAGCAGTTCTTC
CASSLVLAPNEQFF
>few|TRBJ2-1|TRBD1|TRBV6-1
TGTGCCAGCAGGTGGGACAGCCTAGAAAACAATGAGCAGTTCTTC
CASRWDSLENNEQFF
>once|TRBJ2-3|TRBD2|TRBV24-1
TGTGCCACCAGTGATCTACCTAGCGGGAGGGAAACAGATACGCAGTATTTT
CATSDLPSGRETDTQYF
>.|TRBJ2-2|.|TRBV2
TGTGCCAGCGGCGCCGCCGGACGTTCGGGGGAGCTGTTTTTT
CASGAAGRSGELFF
>.|TRBJ2-2|TRBD1|TRBV9
TGTGCCAGCAGCGTACGGGACAGGGTAGCCGGGGAGCTGTTTTTT
CASSVRDRVAGELFF
>medium-sized|TRBJ1-1|.|TRBV20-1
TGCAGTGCTACCGACAGGACAGCAAACACTGAAGCTTTCTTT
CSATDRTANTEAFF
>.|TRBJ1-1|TRBD1|TRBV5-1
TGCGCCAGCAAAAAGGGGGCCAACAGGGTGGACACTGAAGCTTTCTTT
CASKKGANRVDTEAFF